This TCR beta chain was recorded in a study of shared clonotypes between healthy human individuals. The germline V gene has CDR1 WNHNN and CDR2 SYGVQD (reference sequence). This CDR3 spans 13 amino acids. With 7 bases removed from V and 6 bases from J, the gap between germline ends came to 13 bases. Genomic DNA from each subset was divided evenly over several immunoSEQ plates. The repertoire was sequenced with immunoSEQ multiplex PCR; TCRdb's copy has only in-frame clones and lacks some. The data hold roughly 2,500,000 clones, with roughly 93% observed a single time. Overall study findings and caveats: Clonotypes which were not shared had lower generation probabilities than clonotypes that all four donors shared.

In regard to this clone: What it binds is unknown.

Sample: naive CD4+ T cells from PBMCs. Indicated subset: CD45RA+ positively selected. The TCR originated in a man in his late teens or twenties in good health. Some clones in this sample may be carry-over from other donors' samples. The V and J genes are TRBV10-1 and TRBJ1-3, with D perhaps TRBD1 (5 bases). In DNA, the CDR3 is TGCGCCAGCACATCGGGGCGCGAAAACACCATATATTTT. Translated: CASTSGRENTIYF.